Below are 24 T cell receptor beta chains sequenced from a single sample in a study of early T cells in non-severe SARS-CoV-2 infection. TCRdb reprocessed the 5' RACE reads with MiXCR, giving one entry per CDR3 protein. The table lists tens of thousands of distinct CDR3 sequences, 5% to 6.5% of them singletons. Sequenced input: whole blood. All receptors come from an adult who was a healthcare worker with PCR-confirmed SARS-CoV-2 infection or an uninfected control (not recorded which).

The sample holds a few counts of this clonotype. This chain connects TRBV5-1 to TRBJ2-5, with a tentative D call TRBD1 (5 bases). Germline V lookup: CDR1 SGHRS, CDR2 YFSETQ. Trimming left V 2 bases short and J 5 bases short, with 10 bases between. There are 13 residues in the CDR3. The CDR3 protein is CASSFRDVETQYF. CDR3 nucleotide sequence: TGCGCCAGCAGCTTCAGGGATGTTGAGACCCAGTACTTC.

There are many counts of this clonotype. The J gene is TRBJ1-2, the V gene TRBV4-1; D perhaps matches TRBD1 (6 bases). CDR1 is MGHRA, CDR2 YSYEKL, per germline. The V and J ends lost 1 base and 8 bases respectively, with 17 bases between them. This CDR3 region has 15 residues. DNA for the CDR3: TGCGCCAGCAGCCAAGGCACCGGGGGCATGTGGGGCTACACCTTC. Translation: CASSQGTGGMWGYTF.

In this sample, this clonotype turned up many times. The chain employs TRBV6-2 or TRBV6-3 and TRBJ1-2; 7 bases agree with TRBD1. The CDR3 loop spans 15 amino acids. Germline CDR1 MNHEY, CDR2 SVGEGT. After removal of 5 bases from V and 2 bases from J, the junction contained 8 bases not matched to a gene. The CDR3 region is CASSPWTGVNYGYTF. CDR3 bases: TGTGCCAGCAGTCCGTGGACAGGCGTAAACTATGGCTACACCTTC.

This clonotype was seen at least ten times. The gene calls are TRBV9 and TRBJ2-7; possibly TRBD1 for D (6 bases). Germline values: CDR1 SGDLS, CDR2 YYNGEE. Trimming cost V 4 bases and J 3 bases, with 17 bases left between them. The CDR3 covers 15 residues. CDR3 loop: CASSPQDSQIYEQYF. For the CDR3, the DNA is TGTGCCAGCAGCCCTCAGGACAGCCAGATCTACGAGCAGTACTTC.

This clonotype was observed many times. V is TRBV3-1 and J is TRBJ2-5, with D possibly matching TRBD1 (6 bases). The CDR3 is 15 amino acids. Trimming cost V 0 bases and J 2 bases, with 10 bases left between them. Germline CDR1 reads LGHDT; CDR2 reads YNNKEL (reference sequence). CDR3 coding DNA: TGTGCCAGCAGCCAAGATAGAGGACAGCAAGAGACCCAGTACTTC. Its translation is CASSQDRGQQETQYF.

This clonotype showed up just a few times. The rearrangement uses TRBV20-1 and TRBJ2-5; the match to TRBD2 covers 7 bases. Trimming removed 6 bases from V and 5 bases from J; junction bases left unmatched: 15. CDR3 length equals 15 residues. Germline values: CDR1 DFQATT, CDR2 SNEGSKA (reference sequence). CDR3 amino acids: CSAPGGGSWGETQYF. CDR3 coding DNA: TGCAGTGCCCCAGGAGGCGGGAGTTGGGGGGAGACCCAGTACTTC.

The CDR3 DNA follows: TGTGCCAGCAGCTTAATTGTCGGGACAGCATCATCCTACGAGCAGTACTTC. Residues: CASSLIVGTASSYEQYF. The chain is built from TRBV7-9 and TRBJ2-7, with TRBD1 identical over 7 bases. Unmatched junction bases numbered 11, after V lost 2 bases and J lost 1 base. Germline CDR1 reads SEHNR; CDR2 reads FQNEAQ (reference sequence). This CDR3 is built from 17 residues.

This clonotype has a count of ten or more. The chain joins TRBV28 to TRBJ1-5; weak D call: TRBD1 (5 bases). CDR1 is MDHEN and CDR2 is SYDVKM in the germline V gene. V was clipped by 6 bases and J by 6 bases, with 12 bases between them. The CDR3 is 13 residues long. The CDR3 sequence: CASSPGGSQPQHF. CDR3 coding DNA: TGTGCCAGCAGCCCCGGGGGGAGTCAGCCCCAGCATTTT. The full variable domain, rest sourced from reference TRBV28 and TRBJ1-5, is DVKVTQSSRYLVKRTGEKVFLECVQDMDHENMFWYRQDPGLGLRLIYFSYDVKMKEKGDIPEGYSVSREKKERFSLILESASTNQTSMYLCASSPGGSQPQHFGDGTRLSIL.

The table lists this clonotype with many counts. The chain joins TRBV20-1 to TRBJ2-3; TRBD2 matches at 14 bases. CDR1 DFQATT and CDR2 SNEGSKA come from the germline V gene (reference sequence). V lost 3 bases and J lost 4; bases outside the gene matches: 12. CDR3 length: 18 residues. CDR3 nucleotides: TGCAGTGCTAGTTCACCGGGACTAGCGGGGGAAGGTGCAGATACGCAGTATTTT. Protein sequence: CSASSPGLAGEGADTQYF.

This clonotype turned up a few times. The chain employs TRBV18 and TRBJ2-7; D may be TRBD1 (6 bases). The CDR3 contains 13 residues. Germline assignment: CDR1 KGHSH and CDR2 LQKENI. V was shortened by 6 bases and J by 3 bases, with 12 bases between the two germline ends. CDR3 nucleotides: TGTGCCAGCTCGCGGACAGTGAGCTACGAGCAGTACTTC. Its protein is CASSRTVSYEQYF.

This clonotype has ten or more counts. V usage is TRBV11-2 and J usage is TRBJ2-1; TRBD2 agrees at 10 bases. Germline V lookup: CDR1 SGHAT, CDR2 FQNNGV. There are 15 residues in the CDR3. Losses at the gene ends were 2 bases for V and 7 bases for J; bases not matched to a gene: 5. The CDR3, as DNA: TGTGCCAGCAGCTTAATGGCTAGCGGGAGTAATGAGCAGTTCTTC. Encoded protein: CASSLMASGSNEQFF.

The CDR3 nucleotides read TGTGCCAGCAGCTTGGACAGGGGGACCTACGAGCAGTACTTC. Its protein product is CASSLDRGTYEQYF. This chain joins TRBV5-6 and TRBJ2-7; 8 positions match TRBD1. The V gene's germline CDR1 is SGHDT and CDR2 YYEEEE. J lost 2 bases, V lost 0 bases, and 1 base had no gene match. This CDR3 spans 14 amino acids.

This clonotype was observed many times. The chain is built from TRBV29-1 and TRBJ2-1; D uncertain. Germline V gene data show CDR1 as SQVTM and CDR2 as ANQGSEA. The V and J ends lost 3 bases and 0 bases respectively, with 6 bases between them. The CDR3 covers 13 residues. CDR3 coding DNA: TGCAGCGTTGACAGGAGCTCCTACAATGAGCAGTTCTTC. Its protein is CSVDRSSYNEQFF.

This clonotype was observed many times. This chain connects TRBV9 to TRBJ1-2; D gene unclear. The CDR3 loop spans 13 amino acids. Trimming stripped 4 bases from V and 0 bases from J, with 7 bases between. CDR1 SGDLS and CDR2 YYNGEE come from the germline V gene. CDR3 DNA: TGTGCCAGCAGCAGGAGCGCTAACTATGGCTACACCTTC. It is translated as CASSRSANYGYTF.

The chain joins TRBV18 to TRBJ2-5; 7 bases are shared with TRBD1. CDR1 is KGHSH and CDR2 is LQKENI in the germline V gene. There are 13 residues in the CDR3. J gave up 3 bases and V 8 bases, and 6 bases lay outside the gene matches. In DNA form, the CDR3 reads TGTGCCAGCACCCGACAGGGCAAAGAGACCCAGTACTTC. This gives the protein CASTRQGKETQYF.

This clonotype occurred many times. The rearrangement joins TRBV28 to TRBJ1-2; D remains unclear. Deletions cut 7 bases from V and 4 bases from J, with 4 bases between. CDR3 length: 10 residues. CDR1 is MDHEN, CDR2 SYDVKM, per germline. CDR3: CASKSYGYTF. CDR3 coding DNA: TGTGCCAGCAAATCCTATGGCTACACCTTC.

This clonotype has ten or more counts. This chain uses TRBV6-6 with TRBJ2-3; no definite D call. The CDR3 is made up of 14 amino acids. Trimming took off 5 bases at V and 1 base at J, with 10 bases between the two ends. Germline V gives CDR1 MNHNY, CDR2 SVGAGI (reference sequence). The CDR3 nucleotides are TGTGCCAGCAGTCCACCGACGGGCACAGATACGCAGTATTTT. Its protein is CASSPPTGTDTQYF.

Many counts were recorded for this clonotype. Its ends do not fully match the called genes, so a read error is possible. This rearrangement joins TRBV20-1 to TRBJ1-5; D remains ambiguous. The germline gives CDR1 DFQATT, CDR2 SNEGSKA (reference sequence). The CDR3 length is 14 residues. The CDR3, as DNA: TGCAGTGCCAGAGGCATGGATAGCAATCAGCCCCAGCATTTT. This sequence encodes CSARGMDSNQPQHF.

This clonotype was detected many times. The V and J genes are TRBV5-6 and TRBJ2-3, with D hard to call. Trimming removed 1 base at V and 4 bases at J, with 4 bases between. The CDR3 has 12 amino acids. Germline V gene sequence: CDR1 SGHDT, CDR2 YYEEEE. CDR3 sequence reads: CASSLTADTQYF. The CDR3 DNA reads as TGTGCCAGCAGCTTGACCGCAGATACGCAGTATTTT.

The chain is built from TRBV5-4 and TRBJ2-5, with TRBD1 matching over 9 bases. Trimming removed 6 bases from V and 4 bases from J; junction bases left unmatched: 10. The V gene's germline CDR1 is SGHNT and CDR2 YYREEE (reference sequence). The CDR3 consists of 15 residues. CDR3 sequence: CASNLQGAIGETQYF. In DNA, the CDR3 is TGTGCCAGCAACCTACAGGGGGCTATCGGAGAGACCCAGTACTTC.

The V and J genes are TRBV6-1 and TRBJ2-2, with D possibly TRBD2 on 6 matching bases. Between the trimmed V and J ends, which lost 2 bases and 3 bases, there was a span of 10 bases. The CDR3 is 15 amino acids. Germline CDR1 and CDR2: MNHNS and SASEGT. The CDR3 nucleotides read TGTGCCAGCAGTGAACCCCGGGGGTACACCGGGGAGCTGTTTTTT. Protein: CASSEPRGYTGELFF.

This clonotype was detected ten times or more. The CDR3, as DNA: TGCAGCGTTGATAAAATCGAACCGCTGAACACTGAAGCTTTCTTT. It encodes CSVDKIEPLNTEAFF. The gene calls are TRBV29-1 and TRBJ1-1; D is unresolved. CDR3 length equals 15 residues. From germline, CDR1 is SQVTM and CDR2 ANQGSEA. V dropped 3 bases and J dropped 0 bases, with 14 bases sitting between them.

The chain couples TRBV4-1 to TRBJ2-7, with 11 bases that match TRBD2. The CDR3 has 15 residues. V shed 4 bases, J shed 6 bases, and the junction held 8 bases outside the gene matches. CDR1 MGHRA and CDR2 YSYEKL come from the germline V gene. The CDR3 is CASSPPGLAETEQYF. The CDR3 DNA reads as TGCGCCAGCAGCCCTCCGGGACTAGCGGAAACCGAGCAGTACTTC.

This clonotype showed up many times. V gene TRBV6-5 combines with J gene TRBJ2-3, with TRBD2 matching 8 bases. Trimming at V came to 6 bases and at J to 2 bases, leaving 10 bases not matched to a gene. The CDR3 runs 16 residues. Germline loops: CDR1 MNHEY, CDR2 SVGAGI. CDR3 protein: CASRPLAGGYTDTQYF. CDR3 coding DNA: TGTGCCAGCAGGCCCCTGGCGGGGGGCTACACAGATACGCAGTATTTT.